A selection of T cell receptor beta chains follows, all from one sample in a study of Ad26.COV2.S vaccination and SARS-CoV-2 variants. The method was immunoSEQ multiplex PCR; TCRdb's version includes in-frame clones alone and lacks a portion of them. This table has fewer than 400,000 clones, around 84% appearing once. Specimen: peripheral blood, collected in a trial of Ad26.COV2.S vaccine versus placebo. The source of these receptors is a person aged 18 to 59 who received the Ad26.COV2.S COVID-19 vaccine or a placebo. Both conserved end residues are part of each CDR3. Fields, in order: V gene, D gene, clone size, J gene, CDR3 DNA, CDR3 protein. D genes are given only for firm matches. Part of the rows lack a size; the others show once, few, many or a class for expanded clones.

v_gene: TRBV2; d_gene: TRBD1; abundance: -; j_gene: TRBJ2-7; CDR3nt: TGTGCCAGCATCGCGCCAGGGGGCTTCTACGAGCAGTACTTC; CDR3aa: CASIAPGGFYEQYF
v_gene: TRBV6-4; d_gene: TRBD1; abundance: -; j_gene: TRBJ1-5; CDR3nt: TGTGCCAGCAGTGACTCAGACAGGGTGGGACAGCCCCAGCATTTT; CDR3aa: CASSDSDRVGQPQHF
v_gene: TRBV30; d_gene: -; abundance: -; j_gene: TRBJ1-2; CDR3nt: TGTGCCTGGACCTCCAGGGTCCAACGCGATGGCTACACCTTC; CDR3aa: CAWTSRVQRDGYTF
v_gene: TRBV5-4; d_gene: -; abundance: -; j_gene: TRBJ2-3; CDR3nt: TGTGCCAGCAGCCCGGACTTATATACGCAGTATTTT; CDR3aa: CASSPDLYTQYF
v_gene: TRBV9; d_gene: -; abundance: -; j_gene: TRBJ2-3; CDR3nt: TGTGCCAGCAGCGTGGGACCAAATGATACGCAGTATTTT; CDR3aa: CASSVGPNDTQYF
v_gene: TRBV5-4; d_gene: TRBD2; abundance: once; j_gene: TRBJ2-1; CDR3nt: TGTGCCAGCAGCTCCCTGGGTGCGGGGGGCCGCTCCTACAATGAGCAGTTCTTC; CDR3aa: CASSSLGAGGRSYNEQFF
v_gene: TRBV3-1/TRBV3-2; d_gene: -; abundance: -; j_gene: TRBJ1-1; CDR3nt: TGTGCCAGCAGCCAAGATTGGACGGTGAACACTGAAGCTTTCTTT; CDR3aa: CASSQDWTVNTEAFF
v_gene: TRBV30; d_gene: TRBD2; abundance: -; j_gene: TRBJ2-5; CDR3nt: TGTGCCTCTAACTTGGGGGGGCAAGAGACCCAGTACTTC; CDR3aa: CASNLGGQETQYF
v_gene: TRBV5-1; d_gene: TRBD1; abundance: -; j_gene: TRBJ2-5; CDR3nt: TGCGCCAGCAGCTTGCCCGGGGACAGGGGAGAGACCCAGTACTTC; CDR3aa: CASSLPGDRGETQYF
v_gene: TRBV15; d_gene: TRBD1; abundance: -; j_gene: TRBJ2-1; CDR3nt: TGTGCCACCAGCGTGACACCGGGACAGGCGTACAATGAGCAGTTCTTC; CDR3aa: CATSVTPGQAYNEQFF
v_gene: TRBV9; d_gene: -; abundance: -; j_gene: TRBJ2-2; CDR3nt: TGTGCCAGCAGCGTAGCGAGCGTTAGGGGAGACGGGGAGCTGTTTTTT; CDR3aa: CASSVASVRGDGELFF
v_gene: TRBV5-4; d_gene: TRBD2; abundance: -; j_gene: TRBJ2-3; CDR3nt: TGTGCCAGCAGCTTCCCGGGGGGTATGGCAGATACGCAGTATTTT; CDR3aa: CASSFPGGMADTQYF
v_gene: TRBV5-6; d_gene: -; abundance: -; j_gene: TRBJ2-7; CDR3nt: TGTGCCAGCAGCTTAACAGGCCCCTACGAGCAGTACTTC; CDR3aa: CASSLTGPYEQYF
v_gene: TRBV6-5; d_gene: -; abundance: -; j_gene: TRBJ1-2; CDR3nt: TGTGCCAGCAGTTACTCGTGGCAGGGCACCTATGGCTACACCTTC; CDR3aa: CASSYSWQGTYGYTF
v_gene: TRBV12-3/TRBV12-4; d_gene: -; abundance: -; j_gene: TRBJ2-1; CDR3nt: TGTGCCAGCAGCAGTCTTGGTGAGCAGTTCTTC; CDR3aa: CASSSLGEQFF
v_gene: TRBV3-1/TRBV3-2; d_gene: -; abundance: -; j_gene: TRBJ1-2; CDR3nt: TGTGCCAGCAGCCAAGATTATACTGGCTACACCTTC; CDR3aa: CASSQDYTGYTF
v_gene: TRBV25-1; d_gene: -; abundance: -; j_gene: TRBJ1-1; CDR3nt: TGTGCCAGCAGTACCTTTTCCATGAACACTGAAGCTTTCTTT; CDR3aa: CASSTFSMNTEAFF
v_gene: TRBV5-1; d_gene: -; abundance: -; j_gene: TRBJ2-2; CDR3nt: TGCGCCAGCAGCTTGGATCCGGGACACCCCACCGGGGAGCTGTTTTTT; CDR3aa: CASSLDPGHPTGELFF
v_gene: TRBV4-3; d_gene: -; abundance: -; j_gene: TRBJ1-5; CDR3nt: TGCGCCAGCAGCGTTACTATCGTTCAGGGTTCGAGCAATCAGCCCCAGCATTTT; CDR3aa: CASSVTIVQGSSNQPQHF
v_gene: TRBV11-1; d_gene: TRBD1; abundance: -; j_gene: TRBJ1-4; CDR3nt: TGTGCCAGCAGCTCCGGGACAGGGTATAATAATGAAAAACTGTTTTTT; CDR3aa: CASSSGTGYNNEKLFF
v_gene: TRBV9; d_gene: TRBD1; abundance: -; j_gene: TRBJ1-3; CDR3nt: TGTGCCAGCAGCGCCCTACAGGGGGCCTCTGGAAACACCATATATTTT; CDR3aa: CASSALQGASGNTIYF
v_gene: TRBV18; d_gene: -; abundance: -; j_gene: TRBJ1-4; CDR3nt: TGTGCCAGCTCTCCCCCGGGGCGCGGTGAAAAACTGTTTTTT; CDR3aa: CASSPPGRGEKLFF
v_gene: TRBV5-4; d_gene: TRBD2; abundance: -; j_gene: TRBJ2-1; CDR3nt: TGTGCCAGCAGCTCCTCTAGCGGGGGATACAATGAGCAGTTCTTC; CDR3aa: CASSSSSGGYNEQFF
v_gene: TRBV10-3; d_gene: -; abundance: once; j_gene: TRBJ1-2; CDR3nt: TGTGCCATCAGTGGACAGAAGGACGATGGCTACACCTTC; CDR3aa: CAISGQKDDGYTF
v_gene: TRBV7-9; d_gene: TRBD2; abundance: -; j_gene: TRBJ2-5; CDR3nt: TGTGCCAGCAGCCGCCGTATAGCGGGGGGCGGACAAGAGACCCAGTACTTC; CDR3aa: CASSRRIAGGGQETQYF
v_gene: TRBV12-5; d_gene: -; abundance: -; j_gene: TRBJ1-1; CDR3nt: TGTGCTAGTGGCCCCAGACGGGCACAAGCTTTCTTT; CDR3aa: CASGPRRAQAFF
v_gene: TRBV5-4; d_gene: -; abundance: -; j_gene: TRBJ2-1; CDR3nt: TGTGCCAGCAGCTTGGAAGCTGTTTACAATGAGCAATTCTTC; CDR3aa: CASSLEAVYNEQFF
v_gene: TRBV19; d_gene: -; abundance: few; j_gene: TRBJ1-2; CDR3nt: TGTGCCAGTAGCCTCCGGGGGGATCGCTACACCTTC; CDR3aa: CASSLRGDRYTF
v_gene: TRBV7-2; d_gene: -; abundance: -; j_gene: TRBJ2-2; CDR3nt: TGTGCCAGCAGCTTAGCGGGGCGGACCGGGGAGCTGTTTTTT; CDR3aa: CASSLAGRTGELFF